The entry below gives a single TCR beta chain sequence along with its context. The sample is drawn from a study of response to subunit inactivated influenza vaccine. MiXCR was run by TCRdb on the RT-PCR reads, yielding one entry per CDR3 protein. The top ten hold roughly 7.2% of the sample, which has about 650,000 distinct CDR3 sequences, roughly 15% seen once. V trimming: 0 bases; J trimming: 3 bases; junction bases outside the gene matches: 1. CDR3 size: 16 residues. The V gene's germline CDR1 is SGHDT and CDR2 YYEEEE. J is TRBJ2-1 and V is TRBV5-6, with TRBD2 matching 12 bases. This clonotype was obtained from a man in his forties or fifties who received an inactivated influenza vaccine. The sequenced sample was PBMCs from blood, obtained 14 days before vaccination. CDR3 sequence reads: CASSLGLAGVYNEQFF. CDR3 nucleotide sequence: TGTGCCAGCAGCTTGGGACTAGCGGGAGTCTACAATGAGCAGTTCTTC.